This T cell receptor beta chain was sequenced during a study of cytomegalovirus exposure and HLA in healthy donors (TCRdb year 2017). In terms of the full investigation: An earlier analysis of about 560 of the donors reported under 300 Gb of sequence data and approximately 120 million unique TCR beta sequences obtained from about 179 million T cells. Approximately 310 gigabases of sequencing data and roughly 81 million unique TCR sequences made up an early release that covered 640 HLA-typed donors. Among the approximately 430 genotyped donors, around 81% belonged to the genetic ancestry cluster associated with self-reported Caucasian donors. The study was designed to test whether signatures of past pathogen exposure could be identified by cataloging public T cell receptors. The T cell repertoires of some 700 subjects were profiled by immunosequencing and related to cytomegalovirus serostatus. Along with the approximately 700-subject first cohort, a separate validation cohort of over a hundred different subjects was used. To predict cytomegalovirus infection status, the study brought together high-throughput TCR immunosequencing, statistical association of individual TCRs with disease status, and machine learning. To study patterns of TCR occurrence, a later analysis re-analyzed previously published TCR beta repertoires from several hundred donors and added high-resolution HLA genotyping. The later analysis used no new phenotypic data to find candidate immune exposures, relying instead on TCR beta sequences and their occurrence across donors. To decide whether each TCR beta V gene segment behaved as functional or pseudogenic, an earlier analysis of fewer than 750 of the donors relied on high-throughput TCR beta sequencing. Alongside the repertoire data, information on donor age, sex, ethnicity and CMV serostatus was compiled. Genome-wide SNP genotypes for about 65% of the roughly 670 donors were used in a later genetic analysis, which treated that subset as a discovery cohort. Every repertoire in the discovery cohort had been generated on one and the same sequencing platform. HLA typing covered class I and class II loci at four-digit resolution. The number of donors typed differed by locus, with about 629-640 for A, B, C, DRB1 and DQB1, more than 500 for DQA1, 600 to 610 for DPA1, and some 450 for DPB1. Roughly 5 DR-DQ haplotypes were handled as single units for association and clustering because linkage in the cohort was strong. Among several hundred genotyped donors of the cohort, an average of around 220,000 unique TCR beta nucleotide sequences was sequenced per donor, of which about 19% were non-productive.

Library construction relied on the immunoSEQ multiplex PCR assay. The multiplex PCR relied on a mix of 60 forward primers for TCR Vbeta segments and 13 reverse primers for TCR Jbeta segments. A multiplex PCR assay on genomic DNA amplified the CDR3 region of rearranged TCR beta genes. The amplified TCR beta libraries were sequenced on the Illumina HiSeq System as 87-base-pair reads. The paper's processing steps were these. Across the 600 to 700 repertoires, a later analysis counted some 81 million unique TCR beta chains, roughly 11 million of which were shared by at least two donors. A nearest-neighbor algorithm error-corrected the raw reads and collapsed the reads into unique sequences, merging closely related sequences to remove PCR and sequencing errors. CDR3 sequences were aligned to IMGT reference sequences to assign V, D and J gene segments. For a sequence to be retained, at least a six-nucleotide match to both a V gene segment and a J gene segment was required. A rearrangement was called productive if the CDR3 had no stop codons and remained in frame with V and J, and every other rearrangement was called non-productive. Following IMGT convention, CDR3 was defined as the stretch from the second conserved V-encoded cysteine to the conserved J-encoded phenylalanine. The earlier analysis of approximately 590 of the donors excluded any sequence lacking an unambiguous match to a single V gene segment. An earlier analysis of fewer than 750 of the donors classified V segments as functional when productive rearrangements were above 56.7% and as segregating when the standard deviation between donors was above 5%. A statistical classification framework was built to diagnose cytomegalovirus status from the catalog of TCR beta chain sequences. A later analysis assigned V and J genes by comparing TCR nucleotide sequences with IMGT/GENE-DB human TR gene sequences. The TCRdist pipeline was used in a later analysis to assign CDR3 sequences and most-parsimonious VDJ recombination scenarios. A later analysis defined each TCR beta chain by its CDR3 amino acid sequence plus V-gene family, and excluded reads lacking a unique V-gene family. As a way to deal with suspected cross-contamination and a sequencing artifact, a later analysis dropped 450 to 600 nucleotide sequences that were highly shared and had low generation probability. A later analysis calculated a clonal expansion index for each public chain from normalized within-repertoire ranks of inferred template counts. A later analysis computed generation probabilities with a VDJ recombination model fitted to out-of-frame rearrangements, and checked the results against IGoR. Hypergeometric tests were used in a later analysis to score TCR-TCR, TCR-HLA and TCR-CMV co-occurrence, with a repertoire-size bias correction applied to the TCR pairs. False discovery rates were estimated in a later analysis by permuting HLA or CMV assignments 20 times. In a later analysis, co-occurring TCRs were grouped using DBSCAN, with TCRdist sequence similarity added in when clustering inside HLA-allele-positive subsets. For co-occurrence clustering, repertoires with fewer than 30,000 or more than 120,000 public chains were excluded, along with about five repertoires with anomalous nucleotide sharing. Held by TCRdb, this immuneACCESS table contains in-frame sequences only and omits some clones. Under half of the omission traces to an unresolved V gene where checked; the cause of the rest is unknown. V, J and clone size reflect that table, while D and trimming were determined from the DNA. The sample includes roughly 120,000 clones, with just over 15% observed a single time. The top ten clonotypes cover about 2% of the sample.

The paper as a whole reports these results and caveats: In a later genetic analysis, a missense DCLRE1C variant was associated with V-gene and J-gene trimming of TCR beta chains, and the association was replicated in an independent cohort. Only TCR beta chains were sequenced in this cohort, and the absence of alpha or paired-chain data limited detectable features. Linkage disequilibrium might explain the correlated functional status among segregating V segments, but an unknown experimental factor could not be ruled out. A total of about 150 TCR beta chains were listed by the study as associated with cytomegalovirus. According to the authors, the approach could potentially be generalized to other disease states and immunological phenotypes. A further reported finding was that TCR beta sequences accurately predicted the HLA-A and HLA-B alleles for most subjects in the first cohort. Broadly in line with IMGT annotations, most TCR beta V segments showed up in productive rearrangements about 87% or about 30% of the time in an earlier analysis of 450 to 750 of the donors. Because counts were too low, seventeen rarely observed V segments, including chromosome 9 orphons, were excluded from the earlier analysis of fewer than 650 of the donors. A later analysis reported that several top co-occurrence clusters appeared linked to parvovirus B19, influenza, CMV and Epstein-Barr virus. The classifier was reported to diagnose cytomegalovirus status with high specificity and sensitivity in both the original cohort and the validation cohort. Presence/absence analyses assumed roughly uniform sequencing depth across donors, an assumption that may not hold. HLA typing was unavailable for some donors at each locus, so association tests used only the typed subset. Some IMGT-functional V segments, including TRBV6-2 and TRBV6-3, could not be distinguished by the 87-base-pair reads and were therefore excluded. According to a later genetic analysis, donors in an Asian-associated ancestry cluster had fewer N-insertions in productive TCRs than the roughly 700-donor mean. In vitro tests confirmed that three of the cytomegalovirus-associated TCR beta chains recognize cytomegalovirus antigens. A later analysis found that TCR association rates varied across HLA loci, with DRB1 alleles showing the most associated TCRs and HLA-C alleles the fewest. In a later analysis, HLA-associated TCR beta chains showed more clonal expansion and lower generation probabilities than non-associated chains that were equally common. A later analysis associated 16,951 TCR beta sequences with specific HLA alleles at a false discovery rate of 0.05. The only immune exposure information available for the cohort was CMV serostatus. Assigning TCR associations to individual alleles was difficult when HLA alleles, especially DR and DQ, strongly co-occurred. According to a later analysis, most CMV-associated TCR beta chains appeared to be HLA-restricted, and the HLA associations seemed to be driven largely by CMV exposure. The sequencing pipeline was judged likely to have produced a cluster of highly shared sequence variants as a technical artifact. Across donors, most TCR sequences were observed very rarely, whereas some public TCRs were present in many individuals.

In its sample, this clone was seen a few times. Its antigen remains unidentified. No much larger clone is present one base from it, and per-base qualities are unavailable. The cohort consisted of approximately 690 healthy bone marrow donors. Cohort members were all nominally healthy when sampled, although unrecorded immune exposures were likely present. The donor tested CMV seronegative and was one of the 352 seronegative cohort members. A peripheral blood sample was provided by each donor, and peripheral blood mononuclear cells were used for TCR beta sequencing. Genomic DNA extraction from the blood cell samples was performed with the Qiagen DNeasy Blood Extraction Kit. The CDR3, from cysteine to phenylalanine, totals 13 residues. Only the CDR3 portion is preserved as DNA: 39 bases, with reading frame beginning at the first base. V and J are trimmed by 5 bases and 2 bases, and the gene matches miss 2 bases of the junction. The germline V gene (reference sequence) supplies CDR1 GTSNPN and CDR2 SVGIG.

This clonotype originated in a woman aged 18 to 35 in good health and CMV-seronegative. The sample was PBMCs. The sequence links TRBV30 to TRBJ1-3; 8 junctional bases match TRBD1. The bases are TGTGCCTGGTTACAGGGGGCTGGAAACACCATATATTTT. This codes for CAWLQGAGNTIYF.